This T cell receptor beta chain was observed in a study of Graves' ophthalmopathy and Graves' hyperthyroidism. None of the included patients had other autoimmune diseases, uncontrolled infections, pregnancy or lactation, as these led to exclusion. Clinicians diagnosed using symptoms, serum thyroxine, TRAb, thyroid ultrasound and orbital computed tomography. TCR beta CDR3 regions were amplified from RNA transcripts. RT-PCR with HTBI primers came first, then second-round multiplex PCR. TCRdb itself ran the multiplex PCR reads through MiXCR, one entry per CDR3 protein. The sample has 450,000 to 600,000 distinct CDR3 sequences, 35% to 45% seen once; the top ten hold over 3.5%. Germline CDR1 SGHVS, CDR2 FQNEAQ. CDR3 length equals 17 residues. After removal of 8 bases from V and 1 base from J, the junction contained 13 bases not matched to a gene.

The source is an adult man with Graves' hyperthyroidism. Sequenced material: peripheral blood or thyroid tissue (not recorded which). V usage is TRBV7-8 and J usage is TRBJ2-7, with 11 bases aligning to TRBD1. CDR3 in amino acids: CASVLDRGLETSYEQYF. CDR3 DNA: TGTGCCAGCGTCCTGGACAGGGGGCTAGAGACTTCCTACGAGCAGTACTTC.